This T cell receptor (beta chain) was recovered during a study of tumor and adjacent non-tumor tissue in lung cancer. Study overall: Aged about 30 to 85 years, patients included nine to ten men and 4 to 6 women with stage I to III disease.

Three rounds of nested PCR, following a modified ARM-PCR protocol, produced the TCRbeta library. TCRdb ran MiXCR on the multiplex PCR reads and lists one entry per CDR3 protein. The sample records 40,000 to 60,000 distinct CDR3 sequences, roughly 60% being singletons. CDR1 and CDR2 from the germline V gene are SGHNT and YENEEA. Termini included, the CDR3 measures 15 amino acids. For this clonotype: This likely comes from a read error, as the CDR3 has no conserved phenylalanine or tryptophan at its end. No DNA is shown, since the ends of the CDR3 on it are uncertain; the CDR3 is the one TCRdb lists.

RNA was extracted from bulk tissue without any cell sorting. More than 3 cm separated this lung sample from the edge of the tumor. The origin of this receptor is a woman aged 65 to 85 with non-small cell lung cancer. The chain uses TRBV11-3 and TRBJ2-1; the D call of TRBD2 is as the table states it, not checked on the DNA. The sequencing input was distant non-tumor lung tissue. The CDR3 loop reads CASSLASESYNEQSS.